Described below is a single T cell receptor beta chain sequence and its context. CDR1 is SGHRS and CDR2 is YFSETQ in the germline V gene. CDR3 length: 13 residues. The V segment lost 0 bases and the J segment 8 bases; nucleotides outside the gene matches: 4. This record belongs to a study of blood T cell repertoires in COVID-19. Original handling: Scientists estimated how many nucleated cells there were by amplifying reference gene primers. The data were produced by immunoSEQ multiplex PCR, yet TCRdb's version contains in-frame clones alone and is incomplete. Clone size and V and J calls were adopted from that table, with D and trimming inferred from the DNA. The table has 150,000 to 200,000 clones, approximately 85% seen once; the top ten hold 5% to 7.5%. Recovery meant two consecutive negative NP/OP PCR tests, professional clearance, or resolved symptoms.

The clonotype originates from a man in his forties or fifties who had recovered from COVID-19. The chain recombines TRBV5-1 with TRBJ1-2; 7 nucleotides line up with TRBD1. What was sequenced was PBMCs or T cells enriched from blood (not recorded which). The CDR3 spells CASSLEGAQGYTF. The DNA of the CDR3 is TGCGCCAGCAGCTTGGAGGGGGCGCAAGGCTACACCTTC.